The present T cell receptor (beta chain) was sequenced within a study of T-cell reconstitution after alpha-beta-depleted transplantation in children. Notes on the study in general: Surviving recipient T cells and thymic progenitors accounted for the high day-60 TCRbeta diversity observed in some patients. Among T cells one year after transplant, newly produced cells accounted for most counts and diversity. Expanded clones from the graft, numbering several hundred, reportedly supplied alpha-beta T cells about two months after transplant.

Unique molecular identifiers were used in preparing the TCRbeta library. TCRdb fed the PCR reads into MiXCR, producing one record per CDR3 protein. Of about 300,000 distinct CDR3 sequences in the sample, less than 9.5% are singletons; the top ten hold around 10%. This clonotype was counted many times. What it binds is unknown. Sequences were derived from peripheral blood, sampled 360 days after TCRalphabeta/CD19-depleted stem cell transplant. The clonotype comes from a female patient between 2 and 15 years old who had a stem cell transplant for Fanconi anemia, so the T cells may come from the graft donor.

This CDR3 reads CSARQGLSGNTIYF. The DNA of the CDR3 is TGCAGCGCAAGACAGGGTCTCTCTGGAAACACCATATATTTT. The J gene is TRBJ1-3, the V gene TRBV29-1; 7 bases fit TRBD1. Germline trimming cut 7 bases from V and 0 bases from J; bases unmatched to any gene: 6. The V gene's germline CDR1 is SQVTM and CDR2 ANQGSEA. The CDR3 is 14 residues long.